The clone carrying this T cell receptor (beta chain) has more than one count but fewer than ten. Its specificity is not known. The CDR3 runs 15 residues. Trimming took off 2 bases at V and 1 base at J, with 12 bases between the two ends. The germline gives CDR1 SGDLS, CDR2 YYNGEE. Together with a sample-barcoded 5' primer, a J-beta primer mix was included in a second PCR lasting roughly 6 to 12 cycles. TCRdb passed the 5' RACE reads through MiXCR, listing each CDR3 protein once. The top ten hold around 25% of the sample, which has roughly 730,000 distinct CDR3 sequences, 56% seen once. This record belongs to a study of blood T cells in healthy people across ages. Notes on the study in general: Conclusively comparing naive with antigen-experienced cells was impossible with unsorted PBMCs.

This TCR was recovered from a man aged 35 to 55 in good health. Specimen: blood. This chain joins TRBV9 and TRBJ2-5; possible D gene TRBD1, 5 bases. CDR3 sequence: CASSVSPDSQETQYF. As DNA, the CDR3 is TGTGCCAGCAGCGTCAGCCCAGACAGCCAAGAGACCCAGTACTTC.